A single sample is the source of the 5 T cell receptor beta chains below, sequenced in a study of shared clonotypes between healthy human individuals. Only in-frame clones appear in the TCRdb table, and some are missing; sequencing was by immunoSEQ multiplex PCR. The table records about 1 million clones, about 75% of them present only once. The source material was memory CD4+ T cells sorted from blood. Subset here: CD45RA-negative fraction. The receptor set was obtained from a man aged 18-30 years in good health.

The rearrangement links TRBV7-2 to TRBJ1-2; 11 nucleotides align to TRBD1. Per germline, CDR1 SGHTA and CDR2 FQGNSA. CDR3 length: 15 residues. Trimming removed 1 base from V and 7 bases from J; junction bases left unmatched: 5. CDR3 protein: CASSLEGTGGSGYTF. The CDR3 DNA reads as TGTGCCAGCAGCTTAGAAGGGACAGGGGGGTCTGGCTACACCTTC.

The V gene is TRBV29-1, the J gene TRBJ2-5; D is tentatively TRBD1 or TRBD2 (6 bases each). Trimming removed 4 bases at V and 5 bases at J, with 17 bases between. The CDR3 is 14 amino acids. Looked up from germline, CDR1 is SQVTM and CDR2 is ANQGSEA. The CDR3 coding sequence is TGCAGCGTTGTGCATACAGGGAGGATGGAGACCCAGTACTTC. Its translation: CSVVHTGRMETQYF.

The rearrangement uses TRBV7-9 and TRBJ2-3, with 12 bases fitting TRBD1. Trimming removed 2 bases from V and 2 bases from J; junction bases left unmatched: 2. Germline V gives CDR1 SEHNR, CDR2 FQNEAQ (reference sequence). This CDR3 contains 16 residues. The CDR3 DNA sequence: TGTGCCAGCAGCTTATTGGGACAGGGGGCCACAGATACGCAGTATTTT. It yields the protein CASSLLGQGATDTQYF.

For this clone: The sample has other DNA sequences that encode this CDR3 too. The rearrangement joins TRBV6-1 to TRBJ1-5, with no clear D. This CDR3 spans 14 amino acids. Trimming took 2 bases from V and 2 from J, leaving 7 bases between them. Germline CDR1 MNHNS, CDR2 SASEGT. CDR3 sequence reads: CASSELGGNQPQHF. CDR3 sequence (DNA): TGTGCCAGCAGTGAACTCGGAGGCAATCAGCCCCAGCATTTT.

This clone was observed a handful of times. The rearrangement joins TRBV6-5 to TRBJ1-1; 8 positions agree with TRBD1. The length of the CDR3 is 13 residues. J lost 6 bases, V lost 6 bases, and 6 bases had no gene match. Per the germline V gene, CDR1 is MNHEY and CDR2 is SVGAGI. Here the CDR3 reads CASRTGGVAEAFF. In DNA, the CDR3 is TGTGCCAGCAGAACAGGGGGGGTCGCTGAAGCTTTCTTT.